The 2 T cell receptor beta chains below come from one sample, sequenced in a study of CD8+ T cells in alopecia areata. Treatment in this sample: oral pan-JAK inhibitor, 5-10 mg twice daily. Extraction and reverse transcription of RNA yielded cDNA as the sequencing template. Sequencing was performed with immunoSEQ multiplex PCR; in TCRdb, only in-frame clones are kept and a portion is missing. The sample lists under 95,000 clones, just over 70% occurring once. The sequences come from CD8+ T cells sorted from blood, collected at approximately week 45, from a patient treated with tofacitinib. The receptors originated from a human donor with alopecia areata.

The rearrangement joins TRBV19 to TRBJ2-1; 11 bases are a match to TRBD2. This CDR3 is built from 15 residues. Losses at the gene ends were 1 base for V and 10 bases for J; bases not matched to a gene: 6. CDR1 and CDR2 (germline): LNHDA, SQIVND (reference sequence). Here the CDR3 reads CASSIGSGGAGEQFF. The CDR3 region has the DNA TGTGCCAGTAGTATAGGTAGCGGGGGGGCCGGGGAGCAGTTCTTC.

This clone was seen only a few times. The chain uses TRBV7-8 and TRBJ2-2; perhaps TRBD1 as D (6 bases). The CDR3 consists of 17 residues. Germline V gene lookup returns CDR1 SGHVS and CDR2 FQNEAQ. Trimming cost V 2 bases and J 0 bases, with 13 bases left between them. The DNA of the CDR3 is TGTGCCAGCAGCTTAAGGGGGAGTTTCGCGAACACCGGGGAGCTGTTTTTT. It is translated as CASSLRGSFANTGELFF.